Listed here is a single TCR beta chain. Which antigen it targets is not known. Nothing much larger sits one base from this clone, and base qualities are not available. The CDR3 regions of human TCRbeta chains were subjected to immunosequencing. On the authors' methods: TCRs in the repertoires were matched against a reference library of SARS-CoV-2-specific TCRs that had been generated with the MIRA antigen-specificity platform. Breadth was defined as the fraction of unique TCRs that were SARS-CoV-2-associated, and depth was defined as the fraction of total T cells that were SARS-CoV-2-associated. Using the MIRA data, each spike-specific TCR was mapped to the spike region that the TCR reacts to and placed in a CD4 or CD8 class. Log10-transformed breadth and depth values were compared by one-way ANOVA with Sidak's multiple comparisons tests. This is the immuneACCESS table as TCRdb keeps it, with only in-frame sequences that have V and J called. A part of the clones is gone; compared with another copy, unresolved V genes explain less than half, and the rest is unexplained. The V and J calls and the clone size are those of that table, but D and trimming were determined from the DNA. For this sample the table gives about 140,000 clones, of which 80% to 95% were detected only once. Around 3.5% of the sample rests with the top ten.

The data originate from a study of T cell responses to AZD1222 COVID-19 vaccine (TCRdb year 2021). Turning to the overall study: TCR sequencing was performed for about 250 trial participants, of whom roughly 200 were given two doses of AZD1222 and around 25 were given two doses of MenACWY control vaccine. Trial participants were enrolled by age into subgroups of 18-55, 56-69 and 70-plus years, and roughly 150, 30 and 60 TCR-sequenced participants, respectively, were included in these subgroups. Here is what the overall study found, with its caveats: Vaccine-associated CD4 TCRs spanned the whole spike protein, with dominant responses in regions 160-218 and 743-854. Nearly half of unique spike-specific TCRs reportedly recognized epitopes outside regions mutated in the B.1.351 and B.1.1.7 variants. No day 14 peak-response samples were available, so repertoires were characterized only after the peak T cell response. The 56-69-year group was small, and its depth increase did not reach significance, likely because of low power. Participants were mostly white British, with more females than males. The authors suggested clonal diversity may have been underestimated. After two AZD1222 doses, both the breadth and the depth of spike-specific TCRs were significantly higher than at day 0 and than in MenACWY recipients. Only five to seven AZD1222 recipients were SARS-CoV-2 seropositive at baseline, limiting conclusions about previously exposed vaccinees.

From the cysteine through the phenylalanine, the CDR3 covers 15 amino acids. Of all the DNA, just the CDR3 is kept, 45 bases in frame from base 1. As encoded in the germline V gene (reference sequence), CDR1 is LNHNV while CDR2 is YYDKDF. Trimming takes 0 bases off V and 7 bases off J; junction bases not matched to a gene: 6. This specimen's time point label, per the study, means: about 28 days (+/-7) after the second vaccine dose. AZD1222 recipients given second doses at about 4 weeks or at about 12 weeks were pooled, since spike-specific TCR depth and breadth were not found to differ between the two schedules. Vaccinee samples came from UK trials COV001 and COV002, including a single-blind randomized controlled phase 2/3 trial of AZD1222 (ChAdOx1 nCoV-19) in healthy adults. For TCRbeta chain sequencing, PBMC samples from trial participants were taken at day 0 and at day 28 after the second dose.

The input for sequencing was peripheral blood, taken 28 days after the second AZD1222 dose. The TCR was taken from an adult who received the AZD1222 COVID-19 vaccine. The chain couples TRBV15 to TRBJ2-7, with 10 central nucleotides matching TRBD1. The bases read TGTGCCACCAGCAGAGACCGACAGGGGGCGGGAGAGCAGTACTTC. Its coded protein is CATSRDRQGAGEQYF.